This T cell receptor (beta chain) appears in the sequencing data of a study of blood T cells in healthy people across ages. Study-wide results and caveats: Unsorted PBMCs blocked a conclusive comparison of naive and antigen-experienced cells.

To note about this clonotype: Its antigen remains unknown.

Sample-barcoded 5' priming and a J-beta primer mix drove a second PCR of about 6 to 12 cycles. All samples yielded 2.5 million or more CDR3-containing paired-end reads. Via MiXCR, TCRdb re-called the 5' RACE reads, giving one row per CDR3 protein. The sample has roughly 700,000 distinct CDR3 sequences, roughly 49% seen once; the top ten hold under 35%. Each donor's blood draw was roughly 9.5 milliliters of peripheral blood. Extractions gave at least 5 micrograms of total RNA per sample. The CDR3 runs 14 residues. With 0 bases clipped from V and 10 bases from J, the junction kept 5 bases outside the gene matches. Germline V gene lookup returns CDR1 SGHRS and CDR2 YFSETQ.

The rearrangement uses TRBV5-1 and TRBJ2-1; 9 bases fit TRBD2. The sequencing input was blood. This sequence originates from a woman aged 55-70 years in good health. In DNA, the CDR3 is TGCGCCAGCAGCTTGGGGACTAGCGATAGGGAGCAGTTCTTC. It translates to CASSLGTSDREQFF.